This T cell receptor (beta chain) emerged from a study of T cell clones after liver transplantation. Turning to the study itself: Post-transplant blood was tracked for graft-donor-reactive T cell clones identified in a pre-transplant mixed lymphocyte reaction. Without induction therapy, subjects received standard immunosuppression until 12-24 months post-transplant. Points from the study as a whole: In 5 of 8 subjects, circulating graft-donor-reactive CD4 TCRbeta sequences fell significantly after transplant.

Turning to this clone: The antigen is not known.

The data were produced by immunoSEQ multiplex PCR, yet TCRdb's version contains in-frame clones alone and is incomplete. Among fewer than 10,000 clones listed, around three quarters were seen once. V lost 8 bases and J lost 3; bases outside the gene matches: 9. The CDR3 is 15 amino acids. The germline V gene has CDR1 LNHDA and CDR2 SQIVND (reference sequence). The specimen was CD8+ T cells from blood, collected at the approximately 16-month timepoint. The V gene is TRBV19, the J gene TRBJ2-7; 11 nucleotides line up with TRBD2. The source is a human patient who received a liver transplant. Some of the T cells may derive from the graft donor. The CDR3 region has the DNA TGTGCCAGTTCGGGGCGACTAGCGGGAATCTACGAGCAGTACGTC. Encoded protein: CASSGRLAGIYEQYV.